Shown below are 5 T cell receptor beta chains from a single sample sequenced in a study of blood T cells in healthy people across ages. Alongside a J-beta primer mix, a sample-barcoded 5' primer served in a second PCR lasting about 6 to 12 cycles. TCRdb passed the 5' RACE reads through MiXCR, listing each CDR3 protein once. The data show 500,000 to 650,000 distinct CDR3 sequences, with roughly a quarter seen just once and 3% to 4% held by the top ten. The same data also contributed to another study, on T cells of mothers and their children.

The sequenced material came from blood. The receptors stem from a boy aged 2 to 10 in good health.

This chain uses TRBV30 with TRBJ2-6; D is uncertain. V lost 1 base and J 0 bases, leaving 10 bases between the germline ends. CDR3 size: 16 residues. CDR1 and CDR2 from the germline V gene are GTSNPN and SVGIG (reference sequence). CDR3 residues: CAWSGRWNSGANVLTF. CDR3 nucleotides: TGTGCCTGGAGTGGTCGATGGAACTCTGGGGCCAACGTCCTGACTTTC.

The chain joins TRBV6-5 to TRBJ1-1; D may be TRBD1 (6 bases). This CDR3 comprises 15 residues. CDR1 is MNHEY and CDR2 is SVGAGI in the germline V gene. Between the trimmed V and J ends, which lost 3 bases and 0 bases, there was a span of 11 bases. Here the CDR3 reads CASSYIGQMNTEAFF. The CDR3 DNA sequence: TGTGCCAGCAGTTATATAGGACAGATGAACACTGAAGCTTTCTTT.

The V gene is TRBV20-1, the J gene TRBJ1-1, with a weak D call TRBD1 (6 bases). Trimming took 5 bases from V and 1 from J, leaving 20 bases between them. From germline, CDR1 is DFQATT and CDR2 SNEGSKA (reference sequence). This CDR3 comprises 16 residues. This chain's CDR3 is CSAAGAPLISNTEAFF. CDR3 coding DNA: TGCAGTGCTGCAGGGGCACCGCTTATCTCGAACACTGAAGCTTTCTTT.

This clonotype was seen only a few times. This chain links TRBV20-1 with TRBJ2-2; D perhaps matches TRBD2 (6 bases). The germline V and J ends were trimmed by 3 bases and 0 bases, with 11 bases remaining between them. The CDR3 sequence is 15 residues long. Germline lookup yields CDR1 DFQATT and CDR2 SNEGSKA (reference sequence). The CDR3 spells CSARVRETNTGELFF. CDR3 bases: TGCAGTGCTAGGGTCCGGGAGACGAACACCGGGGAGCTGTTTTTT.

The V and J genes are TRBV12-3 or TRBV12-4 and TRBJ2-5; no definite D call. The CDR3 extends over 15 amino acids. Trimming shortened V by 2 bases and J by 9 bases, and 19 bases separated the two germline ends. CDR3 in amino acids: CASSLFRTVRSAQYF. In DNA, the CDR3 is TGTGCCAGCAGTTTATTCCGGACCGTACGATCTGCCCAGTACTTC.